The 24 T cell receptor beta chains below come from one sample, sequenced in a study of blood T cell repertoires in COVID-19. Libraries were prepared by immunoSEQ multiplex PCR; TCRdb keeps only in-frame clonotypes and omits some of them. The data hold 300,000 to 400,000 clones, with around 85% observed a single time. The sequenced material came from PBMCs or T cells enriched from blood (not recorded which). The receptors shown here come from a woman aged 25-40 years who had been exposed to COVID-19.

The V gene is TRBV9, the J gene TRBJ2-5; 10 bases are shared with TRBD2. The CDR3 loop spans 15 amino acids. The J segment lost 5 bases and the V segment lost 1 base, leaving 5 bases of the junction unmatched. Germline CDR1 reads SGDLS; CDR2 reads YYNGEE. The CDR3 spells CASSVSASGSETQYF. CDR3 coding DNA: TGTGCCAGCAGCGTAAGTGCTAGCGGGAGTGAGACCCAGTACTTC.

This clone has only one observation. The CDR3 bases are TGTGCCAGCAGCCTTTGCGGGGGGAGCTCCTACGAGCAGTACTTC. It encodes CASSLCGGSSYEQYF. The chain is built from TRBV21-1 and TRBJ2-7; TRBD2, the D gene given by the table, was not confirmed from the DNA. TRBV21-1 is a listed pseudogene. The CDR3 extends over 15 amino acids.

V usage is TRBV19 and J usage is TRBJ2-6, with TRBD2 as a possible D gene (6 bases). In germline, CDR1 is LNHDA, CDR2 SQIVND (reference sequence). The CDR3 is 17 residues long. V was shortened by 2 bases and J by 0 bases, with 11 bases between the two germline ends. CDR3 DNA sequence: TGTGCCAGTAGTATACTAGGAGGGAGCTCTGGGGCCAACGTCCTGACTTTC. This gives the protein CASSILGGSSGANVLTF.

V and J are TRBV7-2 and TRBJ2-5; 13 bases are shared with TRBD2. Germline V gene lookup returns CDR1 SGHTA and CDR2 FQGNSA. This CDR3 spans 17 amino acids. V gave up 2 bases and J gave up 3 bases; unmatched junction bases: 6. The CDR3 region is CASSLQLAGGTKETQYF. The CDR3 DNA reads as TGTGCCAGCAGCTTACAACTAGCGGGGGGGACAAAAGAGACCCAGTACTTC.

The genes are TRBV9 and TRBJ1-2; D is uncertain. The V gene's germline CDR1 is SGDLS and CDR2 YYNGEE. The CDR3 runs 11 residues. The V gene lost 3 bases and the J gene lost 8 bases, with 8 bases spanning the gap. DNA for the CDR3: TGTGCCAGCAGCGCCCTGGAGGGCTACACCTTC. Its translation is CASSALEGYTF.

In its sample, this clone was seen a few times. At one of its ends the junction is not consistent with the germline gene, which may arise from a read error. The chain employs TRBV19 and TRBJ1-5; TRBD1 agrees at 10 bases. The CDR3 is 15 residues long. The germline V gene has CDR1 LNHDA and CDR2 SQIVND (reference sequence). CDR3 coding DNA: TGTGCCAGTAGTAGCCGGACAGGGGGGACTCAGGCCCAGCATTTT. It codes for CASSSRTGGTQAQHF. The variable domain in full, completed from reference TRBV19 and TRBJ1-5, reads DGGITQSPKYLFRKEGQNVTLSCEQNLNHDAMYWYRQDPGQGLRLIYYSQIVNDFQKGDIAEGYSVSREKKESFPLTVTSAQKNPTAFYLCASSSRTGGTQAQHFGDGTRLSIL.

The chain uses TRBV25-1 and TRBJ1-2, with D unresolved. The CDR3 has 15 residues. Trimming removed 8 bases from V and 4 bases from J, with 20 bases in between. Germline V lookup: CDR1 MGHDK, CDR2 SYGVNS. Here the CDR3 reads CASRDDVMGPYGYTF. DNA for the CDR3: TGTGCCAGCCGGGATGATGTAATGGGTCCCTATGGCTACACCTTC.

The chain is built from TRBV28 and TRBJ1-2; 8 bases fit TRBD1. This CDR3 is built from 12 residues. In germline, CDR1 is MDHEN, CDR2 SYDVKM. Losses at the gene ends were 2 bases for V and 8 bases for J; bases not matched to a gene: 1. DNA for the CDR3: TGTGCCAGCAGTTTACGGACAGGGGGCTACACCTTC. This gives the protein CASSLRTGGYTF.

V and J are TRBV4-2 and TRBJ2-7, with D maybe TRBD1 (5 bases). Germline V gives CDR1 LGHNA, CDR2 YNFKEQ. Trimming stripped 1 base from V and 2 bases from J, with 9 bases between. The CDR3 covers 14 residues. The CDR3 DNA reads TGTGCCAGCAGCCAAGTACAGACAGCCTACGAGCAGTACTTC. It codes for CASSQVQTAYEQYF.

The chain is built from TRBV28 and TRBJ2-3; maybe TRBD2 (6 bases). Germline CDR1 is MDHEN and CDR2 is SYDVKM. The CDR3 contains 14 residues. V lost 3 bases and J lost 4, with 11 bases in between. The CDR3 nucleotides are TGTGCCAGCAGTTTTCGGGGGATCGCAGATACGCAGTATTTT. It specifies CASSFRGIADTQYF. Full variable domain (outside the CDR3, taken from reference TRBV28 and TRBJ2-3): DVKVTQSSRYLVKRTGEKVFLECVQDMDHENMFWYRQDPGLGLRLIYFSYDVKMKEKGDIPEGYSVSREKKERFSLILESASTNQTSMYLCASSFRGIADTQYFGPGTRLTVL.

This clone came up many times. The chain carries TRBV3-1 (or the pseudogene TRBV3-2) and TRBJ2-7, with 10 bases that match TRBD2. Germline CDR1 reads LGHDT; CDR2 reads YNNKEL (reference sequence). V shed 3 bases and J 5 bases; nucleotides not matched to a gene: 16. This CDR3 region has 18 residues. CDR3 in amino acids: CASSQSFSGGRSRDEQYF. CDR3 sequence (DNA): TGTGCCAGCAGCCAGAGTTTTAGCGGGGGGAGGTCGAGGGACGAGCAGTACTTC.

This chain links TRBV7-6 with TRBJ2-5; 10 positions match TRBD1. After removal of 4 bases from V and 1 base from J, the junction contained 3 bases not matched to a gene. The CDR3 is 15 amino acids. CDR1 is SGHVS and CDR2 is FNYEAQ in the germline V gene. For the CDR3, the DNA is TGTGCCAGCAGCTGGACAGGGGGAGGCCAAGAGACCCAGTACTTC. Its translation is CASSWTGGGQETQYF.

The J gene is TRBJ2-7, the V gene TRBV3-1 (or the pseudogene TRBV3-2); TRBD2 aligns across 7 bases. The CDR3 spans 15 residues. Germline V gene sequence: CDR1 LGHDT, CDR2 YNNKEL (reference sequence). Trimming removed 4 bases from V and 2 bases from J; junction bases left unmatched: 8. CDR3 coding DNA: TGTGCCAGCAGCCTTGGGACTACCCGAACCTACGAGCAGTACTTC. It yields the protein CASSLGTTRTYEQYF.

The chain has TRBV28 and TRBJ2-3, with TRBD2 identical over 7 bases. V gave up 3 bases and J gave up 1 base; unmatched junction bases: 7. Germline CDR1 reads MDHEN; CDR2 reads SYDVKM. CDR3 length: 16 amino acids. CDR3 region: CASSFRREAGTDTQYF. In DNA, the CDR3 is TGTGCCAGCAGTTTTAGACGGGAGGCGGGCACAGATACGCAGTATTTT.

The rearrangement links TRBV28 to TRBJ2-1, with TRBD2 matching over 14 bases. This CDR3 contains 15 residues. The germline V gene has CDR1 MDHEN and CDR2 SYDVKM. Trimming cost V 7 bases and J 7 bases; bases outside gene matches: 6. The CDR3 DNA follows: TGTGCCAGCATTGGACTAGCGGGGGGTACAAATGAGCAGTTCTTC. Its translation: CASIGLAGGTNEQFF.

This chain links TRBV9 with TRBJ1-2; TRBD1 might be the D (6 bases). CDR1 is SGDLS, CDR2 YYNGEE, per germline. The ends were cut back, 0 bases at V and 6 bases at J, with 12 bases in the middle. The CDR3 covers 14 residues. The CDR3 region is CASSVALGAHGYTF. CDR3 DNA sequence: TGTGCCAGCAGCGTAGCTCTGGGGGCCCATGGCTACACCTTC.

The chain joins TRBV18 to TRBJ1-1; D remains ambiguous. The CDR3 has 13 amino acids. Trimming left V 3 bases short and J 5 bases short, with 10 bases between. Germline V gene data show CDR1 as KGHSH and CDR2 as LQKENI. CDR3 bases: TGTGCCAGCTCACCCCAGGTGGATACTGAAGCTTTCTTT. Protein: CASSPQVDTEAFF.

The chain carries TRBV20-1 and TRBJ1-4; the D gene is possibly TRBD1 (5 bases). Trimming took 3 bases from V and 5 from J, leaving 7 bases between them. CDR1 and CDR2 from the germline V gene are DFQATT and SNEGSKA (reference sequence). This CDR3 is built from 12 residues. Here the CDR3 reads CSASSGNEKLFF. In DNA form, the CDR3 reads TGCAGTGCTAGTTCAGGGAATGAAAAACTGTTTTTT.

The V gene is TRBV7-3, the J gene TRBJ2-1, with D possibly matching TRBD2 (6 bases). The CDR3 spans 16 residues. V shed 5 bases and J shed 4 bases, with 18 bases lying between them. In germline, CDR1 is SGHTA, CDR2 FQGTGA. CDR3 in DNA: TGTGCCAGCAGCCCCACGGCGACTAGTGGGTACAATGAGCAGTTCTTC. This codes for CASSPTATSGYNEQFF. Filled out from reference TRBV7-3 and TRBJ2-1, the complete variable domain reads GAGVSQTPSNKVTEKGKYVELRCDPISGHTALYWYRQSLGQGPEFLIYFQGTGAADDSGLPNDRFFAVRPEGSVSTLKIQRTERGDSAVYLCASSPTATSGYNEQFFGPGTRLTVL.

J is TRBJ1-5 and V is TRBV28, with D possibly TRBD1 on 6 matching bases. The germline CDR1 and CDR2 sequences are MDHEN and SYDVKM. The CDR3 covers 16 residues. V lost 6 bases to trimming and J lost 1 base, with 16 bases between them. The DNA for the CDR3 is TGTGCCAGCAGCCCCGGGGCAGGGGAGAGCAATCAGCCCCAGCATTTT. Translated: CASSPGAGESNQPQHF.

This rearrangement joins TRBV7-2 to TRBJ1-2; TRBD1 might be the D (5 bases). This CDR3 region has 14 residues. V lost 5 bases, J lost 0 bases, and 10 bases lay in between. Germline V gene lookup returns CDR1 SGHTA and CDR2 FQGNSA. This CDR3 reads CASSPGSANYGYTF. The CDR3 DNA reads as TGTGCCAGCAGCCCAGGGTCAGCTAACTATGGCTACACCTTC.

V and J are TRBV28 and TRBJ1-2; D not resolved. Germline V gene sequence: CDR1 MDHEN, CDR2 SYDVKM. This CDR3 has 13 residues. V lost 4 bases and J lost 4, with 10 bases in between. The CDR3 nucleotides read TGTGCCAGCAGTTCGGAACAGACCTATGGCTACACCTTC. The encoded protein is CASSSEQTYGYTF.

The chain has TRBV6-5 and TRBJ2-7; 7 nucleotides align to TRBD2. This CDR3 has 15 residues. With V trimmed by 5 bases and J by 7 bases, 14 bases remained unmatched. Germline V gene lookup returns CDR1 MNHEY and CDR2 SVGAGI. CDR3 protein: CASSTSGEGLIEQYF. The CDR3 DNA is TGTGCCAGCAGTACCTCTGGGGAGGGCCTGATAGAGCAGTACTTC.

The chain is built from TRBV9 and TRBJ2-1; 10 positions agree with TRBD2. Trimming at V came to 4 bases and at J to 6 bases, leaving 13 bases not matched to a gene. This CDR3 comprises 17 residues. Germline V gene lookup returns CDR1 SGDLS and CDR2 YYNGEE. As DNA, the CDR3 is TGTGCCAGCAGCCTCTTGGGGAGCGGGAGGGTCGGCAATGAGCAGTTCTTC. Its translation is CASSLLGSGRVGNEQFF. Full variable domain (outside the CDR3, taken from reference TRBV9 and TRBJ2-1): DSGVTQTPKHLITATGQRVTLRCSPRSGDLSVYWYQQSLDQGLQFLIQYYNGEERAKGNILERFSAQQFPDLHSELNLSSLELGDSALYFCASSLLGSGRVGNEQFFGPGTRLTVL.